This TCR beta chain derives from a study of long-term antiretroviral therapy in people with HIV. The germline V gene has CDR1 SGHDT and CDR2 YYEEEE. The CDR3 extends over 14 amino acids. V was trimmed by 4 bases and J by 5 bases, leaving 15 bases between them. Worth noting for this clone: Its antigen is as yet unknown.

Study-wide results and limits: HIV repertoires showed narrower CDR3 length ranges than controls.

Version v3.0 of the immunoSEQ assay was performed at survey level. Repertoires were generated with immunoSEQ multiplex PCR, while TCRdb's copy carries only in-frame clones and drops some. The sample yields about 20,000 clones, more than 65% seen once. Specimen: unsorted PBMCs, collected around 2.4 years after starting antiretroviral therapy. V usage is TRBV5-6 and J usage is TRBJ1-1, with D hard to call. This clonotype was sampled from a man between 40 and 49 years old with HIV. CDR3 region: CASSPAGGVTEAFF. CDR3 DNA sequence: TGTGCCAGCAGCCCCGCCGGCGGGGTTACTGAAGCTTTCTTT.